The next 4 T cell receptor beta chains were all read from a single sample in a study of CD8 T cells in ankylosing spondylitis. Broader study findings: In ankylosing spondylitis blood, a motif of seven or eight highly homologous TCR beta variants appeared characteristic.

The antigens for these receptors are not known. TCRdb redid the calling of the 5' RACE reads with MiXCR, one entry per CDR3 protein. The sample holds about 330,000 distinct CDR3 sequences, 7.5% to 9% seen once. The sequenced sample was blood, either unsorted or a sorted T cell fraction (not recorded which). The source of these receptors is a male donor with ankylosing spondylitis.

The V call is TRBV19, the J call TRBJ1-1, with 8 positions matching TRBD1. CDR3 length: 14 residues. Germline CDR1 reads LNHDA; CDR2 reads SQIVND (reference sequence). Trimming took 5 bases from V and 6 from J; bases not matched to a gene: 8. The CDR3 coding sequence is TGTGCCAGTAGTTTGGACAGGGTAAGGTCTGAAGCTTTCTTT. Translated, it gives CASSLDRVRSEAFF.

This clonotype was observed a handful of times. The rearrangement joins TRBV27 to TRBJ2-3; D unclear. Trimming left V 5 bases short and J 5 bases short, with 8 bases between. CDR1 is MNHEY, CDR2 SMNVEV, per germline (reference sequence). CDR3 length: 12 amino acids. Here the CDR3 reads CASSNMGDTQYF. In nucleotides, the CDR3 is TGTGCCAGCAGTAACATGGGAGATACGCAGTATTTT.

The CDR3 protein is CSVEDQMGTTGELFF. In DNA, the CDR3 is TGCAGCGTTGAAGATCAAATGGGGACGACCGGGGAGCTGTTTTTT. The chain carries TRBV29-1 and TRBJ2-2; the D call may be TRBD1 or TRBD2 (5 bases each). The CDR3 has 15 amino acids. Trimming shortened V by 0 bases and J by 5 bases, and 13 bases separated the two germline ends. Germline V lookup: CDR1 SQVTM, CDR2 ANQGSEA.

This clonotype turned up a few times. The rearrangement joins TRBV6-5 to TRBJ2-3, with TRBD2 identical over 15 bases. Germline V gene sequence: CDR1 MNHEY, CDR2 SVGAGI. The length of the CDR3 is 19 residues. V shed 5 bases, J shed 0 bases, and the junction held 9 bases outside the gene matches. CDR3 DNA: TGTGCCAGCAGTCTCCTCGGACTAGCGGGAGGGACTAGCACAGATACGCAGTATTTT. Protein sequence: CASSLLGLAGGTSTDTQYF.